Listed below are T cell receptor beta chains from one sample, sequenced in a study of response to subunit inactivated influenza vaccine. TCRdb itself ran the RT-PCR reads through MiXCR, one entry per CDR3 protein. The sample includes 150,000 to 200,000 distinct CDR3 sequences, about 12% of them seen just once. The same sample was also studied in work on T cells expressing NK-cell markers.

The input for sequencing was CD8+ T cells sorted from PBMCs, taken about 12 days after vaccination. Receptor source: a man between 45 and 60 years old who received an inactivated influenza vaccine. Both conserved end residues are part of each CDR3.

J	length	V	CDR3
TRBJ1-1	14	TRBV7-9	CASSLSQRPTEAFF
TRBJ1-5	14	TRBV24-1	CATSGAVSNQPQHF
TRBJ2-3	13	TRBV28	CASSLLGGGPQYF
TRBJ2-1	15	TRBV20-1	CSARPSGRGYNEQFF
TRBJ2-1	20	TRBV4-3	CASSQDLAGGLFDPYNEQFF
TRBJ2-2	16	TRBV29-1	CSVEDRTGSNTGELFF
TRBJ2-1	15	TRBV6-2/TRBV6-3	CASSLIAGGFDEQFF
TRBJ2-5	15	TRBV28	CASQTPGGAIETQYF
TRBJ2-1	16	TRBV7-9	CASSHTGLAGDHEQFF
TRBJ1-2	14	TRBV7-3	CASSYRGGDYGYTF
TRBJ2-1	15	TRBV7-9	CASSFPFTSADEQFF
TRBJ2-2	12	TRBV15	CATSRENGELFF
TRBJ2-3	16	TRBV3-1	CASSQVLRGRTDTQYF
TRBJ2-3	13	TRBV29-1	CSVEFRLQDTQYF
TRBJ1-2	15	TRBV9	CASSVGQVAGSGYTF
TRBJ2-3	16	TRBV27	CASSTLAGESTDTQYF
TRBJ2-1	16	TRBV6-2/TRBV6-3	CASTLLAGGPYNEQFF
TRBJ2-5	13	TRBV2	CASSEYDVETQYF
TRBJ2-7	14	TRBV5-6	CASSFGTSAYEQYF
TRBJ1-1	15	TRBV4-1	CASSQDRAGQTEAFF
TRBJ2-7	15	TRBV9	CASSETGTSDYEQYF
TRBJ2-5	13	TRBV6-2/TRBV6-3	CASSYDHGETQYF
TRBJ1-4	14	TRBV6-2/TRBV6-3	CASSRGAAGEKLFF
TRBJ2-7	16	TRBV7-6	CASSSPISGEPYEQYF
TRBJ2-7	15	TRBV9	CASSGGAQSSYEQYF
TRBJ1-2	15	TRBV14	CASSQDSRHPYGYTF
TRBJ2-3	14	TRBV10-3	CAISEPGGTDTQYF
TRBJ2-1	14	TRBV9	CASSSLWDRDEQFF
TRBJ2-3	16	TRBV12-3/TRBV12-4	CASSVTSALTTDTQYF
TRBJ2-7	15	TRBV6-2/TRBV6-3	CASTLTTLRGPEQYF
TRBJ2-7	15	TRBV14	CASSRGTGAGYEQYF
TRBJ1-4	14	TRBV12-3/TRBV12-4	CASSLSRGYEKLFF
TRBJ2-7	15	TRBV4-2	CASSPPGPGIYEQYF
TRBJ2-7	15	TRBV5-8	CASSFVQGSSYEQYF
TRBJ2-5	14	TRBV6-5	CASSYSTAPGTQYF
TRBJ2-2	17	TRBV4-3	CASSQGVDGSNTGELFF
TRBJ2-7	13	TRBV5-5	CASSQGSANEQYF
TRBJ1-3	15	TRBV4-3	CASSPGHYSGNTIYF
TRBJ2-7	13	TRBV6-1	CASSWRTSYEQYF
TRBJ2-1	16	TRBV4-3	CASSQQRGGPYNEQFF
TRBJ2-7	17	TRBV6-5	CASSYIGTGDNIYEQYF
TRBJ1-5	16	TRBV28	CASSPMGRGRDQPQHF
TRBJ2-3	14	TRBV28	CASCPLIHTDTQYF
TRBJ2-1	12	TRBV28	CASTGWSNEQFF
TRBJ1-1	12	TRBV7-9	CASLRGDTEAFF
TRBJ2-2	16	TRBV28	CASSLGLAGNTGELFF
TRBJ1-3	15	TRBV7-9	CASSLGMTVGNTIYF
TRBJ2-7	16	TRBV7-6	CASSSTTGLLGYEQYF
TRBJ2-1	16	TRBV4-3	CASSQDSGGGNGEQFF
TRBJ1-1	14	TRBV10-3	CAISRTDRNTEAFF
TRBJ1-6	14	TRBV9	CASSAGDPNSPLHF
TRBJ2-7	16	TRBV27	CASRTATGTGYYEQYF
TRBJ1-5	14	TRBV12-3/TRBV12-4	CASSRSYSNQPQHF
TRBJ2-1	16	TRBV5-5	CASSTQDSISYNEQFF
TRBJ2-7	16	TRBV20-1	CSASGTSGITIYEQYF